The clone carrying this T cell receptor (beta chain) was recorded a few times. The sample is drawn from a study of T-cell reconstitution after alpha-beta-depleted transplantation in children. Using unique molecular identifiers, the investigators prepared the TCRbeta library. TCRdb independently ran MiXCR on the PCR reads; one entry per CDR3 protein. This repertoire shows nearly 20,000 distinct CDR3 sequences, 10% to 15% found once; its top ten account for around 36%. This material consisted of PBMCs, mostly from graft donor cells, taken 60 days after TCRalphabeta/CD19-depleted stem cell transplant. The receptor's source is a female patient between 2 and 15 years old who had a stem cell transplant for congenital amegakaryocytic thrombocytopenia, so the T cells may come from the graft donor.

The CDR3 bases are TGTGCCAGCAGCCAAGGACCTAGCGGGAGTTGGATAACCAAAAACATTCAGTACTTC. It specifies CASSQGPSGSWITKNIQYF. V usage is TRBV14 and J usage is TRBJ2-4; TRBD2 matches at 10 bases. The CDR3 sequence is 19 residues long. Germline V gene lookup returns CDR1 SGHDN and CDR2 FVKESK. V lost 1 base, J lost 2 bases, and 11 bases stayed unmatched.